These 27 T cell receptor beta chains came from one sample sequenced in a study of shared clonotypes between healthy human individuals. Method: immunoSEQ multiplex PCR; TCRdb's copy keeps in-frame clones and lacks some. The repertoire holds millions of clones, with 85% to 95% as singletons. Material for sequencing was naive CD4+ T cells from PBMCs. Specified subset: CD45RA+ positively selected. These receptors all stem from a man aged 18-30 years in good health. Some clones in this sample may be carry-over from other donors' samples.

This chain uses TRBV6-5 with TRBJ2-2, with D perhaps matching TRBD1 (5 bases). The CDR3 loop spans 14 amino acids. The germline V gene has CDR1 MNHEY and CDR2 SVGAGI. The V end was cut by 6 bases, the J end by 8 bases, with 16 bases between. The CDR3 loop reads CASSRRQPGGELFF. The CDR3 nucleotides read TGTGCCAGCAGCCGTCGACAGCCCGGTGGGGAGCTGTTTTTT.

Points on this clone: A junction end diverges from the germline sequence, so it may reflect a read error. The chain recombines TRBV19 with TRBJ2-3, with TRBD2 as a possible D gene (5 bases). CDR3 length: 13 amino acids. Germline-derived CDR1 and CDR2 are LNHDA and SQIVND (reference sequence). The CDR3 sequence is CASSREPPDTQYF. CDR3 DNA: TGTGCCAGCAGTAGGGAGCCCCCAGATACGCAGTATTTT. The entire variable domain, with the rest obtained from reference TRBV19 and TRBJ2-3, is as follows: DGGITQSPKYLFRKEGQNVTLSCEQNLNHDAMYWYRQDPGQGLRLIYYSQIVNDFQKGDIAEGYSVSREKKESFPLTVTSAQKNPTAFYLCASSREPPDTQYFGPGTRLTVL.

The chain employs TRBV4-2 and TRBJ2-3; no firm D call. This CDR3 has 15 amino acids. Looked up from germline, CDR1 is LGHNA and CDR2 is YNFKEQ. Trimming left V 1 base short and J 2 bases short, with 10 bases between. The CDR3 DNA reads TGTGCCAGCAGCCAAGTTTCCGGATACACAGATACGCAGTATTTT. Amino acids: CASSQVSGYTDTQYF.

This clone appeared a few times. Germline and junction disagree at one end, which may indicate a read error. The V and J genes are TRBV27 and TRBJ1-5, with a possible D match to TRBD1 (5 bases). Germline V CDR1 and CDR2: MNHEY, SMNVEV (reference sequence). The CDR3 sequence is 10 residues long. CDR3 residues: CASSLGDLDF. The CDR3 DNA is TGTGCCAGCAGTTTAGGGGACCTGGATTTT.

The genes are TRBV6-1 and TRBJ1-3; 10 bases map to TRBD1. This CDR3 region has 14 residues. V trimming: 6 bases; J trimming: 4 bases; junction bases outside the gene matches: 3. The germline V gene has CDR1 MNHNS and CDR2 SASEGT. The CDR3 sequence is CASRGTGAGNTIYF. CDR3 DNA sequence: TGTGCCAGCAGGGGGACAGGGGCAGGAAACACCATATATTTT.

In regard to this clone: An end of the junction differs from the germline gene, which may be a read error. The chain links TRBV4-1 to TRBJ1-2; the D gene is possibly TRBD1 (6 bases). Germline values: CDR1 MGHRA, CDR2 YSYEKL. The CDR3 covers 15 residues. CDR3 amino acids: CASSPRGKGESGHTF. DNA for the CDR3: TGCGCCAGCAGCCCGAGGGGAAAGGGGGAGAGTGGCCACACCTTC.

The J gene is TRBJ2-5, the V gene TRBV5-4, with a possible D match to TRBD2 (6 bases). The V end lost 2 bases, the J end lost 4 bases, and 9 bases lay between the germline ends. The CDR3 has 13 amino acids. Germline V gives CDR1 SGHNT, CDR2 YYREEE (reference sequence). Here the CDR3 DNA reads TGTGCCAGCAGCTTTACTAGCCTAGAGACCCAGTACTTC. This sequence encodes CASSFTSLETQYF.

This clone was seen once. This chain connects TRBV28 to TRBJ2-3, with 7 bases identical to TRBD2. This CDR3 contains 17 residues. The V gene end was trimmed by 6 bases and the J gene end by 5 bases; junction bases not matched to a gene: 17. Germline CDR1 and CDR2: MDHEN and SYDVKM. The CDR3 reads CASSPGSLERDGDTQYF. CDR3 nucleotides: TGTGCCAGCAGCCCCGGGTCCTTGGAGCGGGATGGAGATACGCAGTATTTT.

The CDR3 region is CASKTVLEQYF. CDR3 DNA: TGTGCCAGCAAGACTGTTCTGGAGCAGTACTTC. V gene TRBV2 combines with J gene TRBJ2-7, with D hard to call. The CDR3 totals 11 residues. Trimming took off 7 bases at V and 7 bases at J, with 11 bases between the two ends. CDR1 and CDR2 (germline): SNHLY, FYNNEI. Full variable domain (outside the CDR3, taken from reference TRBV2 and TRBJ2-7): EPEVTQTPSHQVTQMGQEVILRCVPISNHLYFYWYRQILGQKVEFLVSFYNNEISEKSEIFDDQFSVERPDGSNFTLKIRSTKLEDSAMYFCASKTVLEQYFGPGTRLTVT.

About this clone: One junction end does not reproduce the germline sequence, and a read error may be involved. V is TRBV5-1 and J is TRBJ2-6; perhaps D is TRBD1 or TRBD2 (5 bases each). Germline V gives CDR1 SGHRS, CDR2 YFSETQ. The CDR3 has 16 amino acids. The CDR3 here is CASSLGDGSGVNVLTF. The CDR3 DNA reads as TGCGCCAGCAGCTTGGGGGACGGCTCTGGGGTCAACGTCCTGACTTTC.

The V call is TRBV5-4, the J call TRBJ2-3; no firm D call. The germline CDR1 and CDR2 sequences are SGHNT and YYREEE (reference sequence). The CDR3 runs to 14 residues. Trimming took off 1 base at V and 2 bases at J, with 8 bases between the two ends. The CDR3 here is CASSLIKNTDTQYF. Written as DNA, the CDR3 is TGTGCCAGCAGCTTGATCAAGAACACAGATACGCAGTATTTT. The full variable domain, its missing parts supplied by reference TRBV5-4 and TRBJ2-3, is ETGVTQSPTHLIKTRGQQVTLRCSSQSGHNTVSWYQQALGQGPQFIFQYYREEENGRGNFPPRFSGLQFPNYSSELNVNALELDDSALYLCASSLIKNTDTQYFGPGTRLTVL.

The chain links TRBV5-1 to TRBJ2-7; 7 bases map to TRBD2. The CDR3 consists of 14 residues. Germline V gene data show CDR1 as SGHRS and CDR2 as YFSETQ. Trimming removed 5 bases from V and 4 bases from J; junction bases left unmatched: 9. CDR3 nucleotide sequence: TGCGCCAGCAGTCGTCAGTCGGGGGGATACGAGCAGTACTTC. Translated: CASSRQSGGYEQYF.

The V and J genes are TRBV5-1 and TRBJ2-5; no definite D call. The germline V gene encodes CDR1 SGHRS and CDR2 YFSETQ. The CDR3 spans 14 residues. V gave up 0 bases and J gave up 3 bases, with 9 bases separating them. CDR3 sequence reads: CASSLVPGEETQYF. CDR3 DNA sequence: TGCGCCAGCAGCTTGGTGCCCGGAGAAGAGACCCAGTACTTC.

CDR3 sequence (DNA): TGTGCCAGCAGCCCCGGGACTAGCGGGAGTTTGGATACGCAGTATTTT. Its translation is CASSPGTSGSLDTQYF. The chain links TRBV11-3 to TRBJ2-3, with 14 bases identical to TRBD2. CDR3 length: 16 amino acids. The germline gives CDR1 SGHNT, CDR2 YENEEA. After removal of 5 bases from V and 6 bases from J, the junction contained 7 bases not matched to a gene.

V gene TRBV12-2 combines with J gene TRBJ2-7; TRBD2, the table's D call, was not compared with the DNA. TRBV12-2 is given as a pseudogene. The CDR3 consists of 12 residues. This CDR3 is CASRLARYEQYF. Written as DNA, the CDR3 is TGTGCAAGTCGCTTAGCGCGATACGAGCAGTACTTC.

The chain recombines TRBV10-3 with TRBJ2-1; 7 nucleotides align to TRBD1. J lost 2 bases, V lost 7 bases, and 5 bases had no gene match. Germline CDR1 and CDR2: ENHRY and SYGVKD. This CDR3 spans 14 amino acids. CDR3 nucleotides: TGTGCCATCACGGGACAGCCGACCTACAATGAGCAGTTCTTC. It yields the protein CAITGQPTYNEQFF.

This clone was detected once. The V gene is TRBV5-6, the J gene TRBJ2-3; D uncertain. Germline V lookup: CDR1 SGHDT, CDR2 YYEEEE. The length of the CDR3 is 15 residues. Between the trimmed V and J ends, which lost 3 bases and 6 bases, there was a span of 17 bases. CDR3 sequence: CASSSLNRLADTQYF. The CDR3 nucleotides read TGTGCCAGCAGCTCCCTTAATCGTTTAGCCGATACGCAGTATTTT.

This clone was observed a few times. This rearrangement joins TRBV2 to TRBJ2-2; TRBD2 aligns across 11 bases. Germline V CDR1 and CDR2: SNHLY, FYNNEI. J lost 3 bases, V lost 4 bases, and 1 base had no gene match. This CDR3 spans 15 amino acids. Written as DNA, the CDR3 is TGTGCCAGCAGTGTAGCGGGAGGGCACACCGGGGAGCTGTTTTTT. This sequence encodes CASSVAGGHTGELFF.

This clone was seen once. This chain connects TRBV7-9 to TRBJ1-2; the match to TRBD1 covers 8 bases. The CDR3 has 14 amino acids. The germline V gene has CDR1 SEHNR and CDR2 FQNEAQ (reference sequence). The ends lost 3 bases at V and 6 bases at J; junction bases unmatched: 6. Here the CDR3 reads CASSFSAQGDGYTF. The CDR3 nucleotides read TGTGCCAGCAGCTTTAGCGCACAGGGGGATGGCTACACCTTC.

The chain recombines TRBV7-2 with TRBJ2-3; tentative D call: TRBD2 (5 bases). CDR1 is SGHTA and CDR2 is FQGNSA in the germline V gene. Trimming pared 6 bases from V and 10 bases from J, leaving 17 bases between. The CDR3 totals 13 residues. CDR3 loop: CASRLLAPGAQYF. In DNA, the CDR3 is TGTGCCAGCAGGCTCCTAGCCCCTGGTGCGCAGTATTTT.

This clone was seen more than once but under ten times. The chain uses TRBV5-4 and TRBJ1-1; TRBD1 might be the D (5 bases). CDR3 length equals 16 residues. The ends were cut back, 3 bases at V and 4 bases at J, with 19 bases in the middle. The germline V gene has CDR1 SGHNT and CDR2 YYREEE (reference sequence). The CDR3 nucleotides read TGTGCCAGCAGCTCCCCCGTGGGGACTATCGGCACTGAAGCTTTCTTT. Protein sequence: CASSSPVGTIGTEAFF.

With respect to this clone: An end of the junction does not agree with germline; a read error may underlie this. The chain employs TRBV6-5 and TRBJ1-2, with D possibly being TRBD1 (5 bases). The CDR3 loop spans 13 amino acids. Germline lookup yields CDR1 MNHEY and CDR2 SVGAGI. The CDR3 DNA reads as TGTGCCAGCAGTCCACAGGACTACTATAGCTACACCTTC. Amino acids: CASSPQDYYSYTF.

The chain couples TRBV18 to TRBJ2-7, with 7 bases matching TRBD1. This CDR3 comprises 15 residues. After removal of 4 bases from V and 0 bases from J, the junction contained 6 bases not matched to a gene. CDR1 and CDR2 from the germline V gene are KGHSH and LQKENI. CDR3 residues: CASSRDRAYSYEQYF. The CDR3 DNA follows: TGTGCCAGCTCACGCGACAGGGCCTACTCCTACGAGCAGTACTTC.

As to this clone: One junction end disagrees with the germline gene, perhaps due to a read error. This chain uses TRBV28 with TRBJ1-2; D unclear. Germline V gives CDR1 MDHEN, CDR2 SYDVKM. The CDR3 spans 14 residues. The CDR3 nucleotides read TGTACCAGCAGAATAGGGCCTAATAGGGATGGCTACACCTTC. It codes for CTSRIGPNRDGYTF.

The chain carries TRBV2 and TRBJ2-7, with D maybe TRBD1 (6 bases). The ends were cut back, 8 bases at V and 0 bases at J, with 17 bases in the middle. This CDR3 has 15 amino acids. Germline V lookup: CDR1 SNHLY, CDR2 FYNNEI. The CDR3 region has the DNA TGTGCCAGCCGCACCTACAGGGTTAGCTCCTACGAGCAGTACTTC. Encoded protein: CASRTYRVSSYEQYF.

This clone was recorded only once. The J gene is TRBJ1-2, the V gene TRBV27; 7 bases fit TRBD1. The V segment lost 3 bases and the J segment 2 bases; nucleotides outside the gene matches: 6. The CDR3 runs to 15 residues. The V gene's germline CDR1 is MNHEY and CDR2 SMNVEV (reference sequence). CDR3 residues: CASSLNRGENYGYTF. The CDR3 DNA reads as TGTGCCAGCAGTTTGAACAGGGGAGAGAACTATGGCTACACCTTC.

V gene TRBV2 combines with J gene TRBJ1-2, with 7 bases fitting TRBD1. From germline, CDR1 is SNHLY and CDR2 FYNNEI. The J segment lost 0 bases and the V segment lost 6 bases, leaving 7 bases of the junction unmatched. This CDR3 has 15 amino acids. DNA of the CDR3: TGTGCCAGCAGGGAACAGGGGAGGGCTAACTATGGCTACACCTTC. The encoded protein is CASREQGRANYGYTF.